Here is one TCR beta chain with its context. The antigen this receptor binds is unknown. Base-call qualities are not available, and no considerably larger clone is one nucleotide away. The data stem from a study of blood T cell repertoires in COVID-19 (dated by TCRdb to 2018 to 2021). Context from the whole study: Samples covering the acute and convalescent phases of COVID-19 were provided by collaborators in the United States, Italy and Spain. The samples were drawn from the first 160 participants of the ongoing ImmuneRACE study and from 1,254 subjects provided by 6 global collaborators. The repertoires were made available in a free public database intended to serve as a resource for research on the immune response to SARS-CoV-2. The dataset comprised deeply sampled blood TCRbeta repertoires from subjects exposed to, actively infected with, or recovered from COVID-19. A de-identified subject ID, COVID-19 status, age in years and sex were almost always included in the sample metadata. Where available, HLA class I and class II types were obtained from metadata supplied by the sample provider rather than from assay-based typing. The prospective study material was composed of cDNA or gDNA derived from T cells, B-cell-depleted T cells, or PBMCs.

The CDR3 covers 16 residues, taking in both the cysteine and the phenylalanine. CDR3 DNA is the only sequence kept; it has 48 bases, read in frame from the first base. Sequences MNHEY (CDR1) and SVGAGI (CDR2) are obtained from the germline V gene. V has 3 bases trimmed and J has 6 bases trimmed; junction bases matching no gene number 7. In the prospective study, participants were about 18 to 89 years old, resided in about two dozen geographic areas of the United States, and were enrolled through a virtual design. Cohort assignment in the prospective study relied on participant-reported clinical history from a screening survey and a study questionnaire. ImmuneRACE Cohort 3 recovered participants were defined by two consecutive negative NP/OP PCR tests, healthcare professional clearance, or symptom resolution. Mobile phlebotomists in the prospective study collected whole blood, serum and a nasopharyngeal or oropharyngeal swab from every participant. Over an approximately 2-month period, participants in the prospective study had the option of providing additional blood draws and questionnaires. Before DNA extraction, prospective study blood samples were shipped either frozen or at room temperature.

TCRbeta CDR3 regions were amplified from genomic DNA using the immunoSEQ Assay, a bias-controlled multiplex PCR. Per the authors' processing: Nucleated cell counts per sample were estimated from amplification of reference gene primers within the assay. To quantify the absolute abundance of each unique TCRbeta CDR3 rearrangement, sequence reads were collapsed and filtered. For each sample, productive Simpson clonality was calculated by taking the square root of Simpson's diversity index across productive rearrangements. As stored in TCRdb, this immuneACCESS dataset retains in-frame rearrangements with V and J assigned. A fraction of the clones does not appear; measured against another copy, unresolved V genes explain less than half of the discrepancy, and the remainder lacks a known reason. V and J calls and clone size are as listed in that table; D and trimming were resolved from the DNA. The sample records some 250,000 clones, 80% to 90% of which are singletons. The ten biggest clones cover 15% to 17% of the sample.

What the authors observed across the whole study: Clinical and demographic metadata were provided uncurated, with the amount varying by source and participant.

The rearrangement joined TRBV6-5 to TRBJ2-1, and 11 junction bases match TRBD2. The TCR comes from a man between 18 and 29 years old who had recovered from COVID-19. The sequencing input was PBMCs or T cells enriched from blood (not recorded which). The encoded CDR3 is CASSYSQTSGANEQFF. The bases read TGTGCCAGCAGTTATTCCCAGACTAGCGGGGCCAATGAGCAGTTCTTC.